The present T cell receptor (beta chain) was sequenced within a study of vaccination and CD4 T cells after COVID-19. An Oncomine TCR Beta short-read assay was used to sequence the DNA from cultured CD4+ T cells. TCRdb reanalysed the PCR reads using MiXCR and keeps one entry per CDR3 protein. The sample records 15,000 to 20,000 distinct CDR3 sequences, around 74% being singletons. On this clonotype itself: Its antigen is currently unknown.

Treatment given: approximately nine-day PBMC culture with coronavirus spike peptide pools or control peptides (ViraFEST assay). Germline assignment: CDR1 MNHEY and CDR2 SVGEGT. This CDR3 is 13 amino acids long. V was trimmed by 5 bases and J by 1 base, leaving 8 bases between them. The clonotype comes from a human donor who had recovered from COVID-19. The sequencing sample was made of CD4+ T cells from blood, cultured in vitro. The gene calls are TRBV6-2 or TRBV6-3 and TRBJ1-1; D is undetermined. The CDR3 reads CASSPNRNTEAFF. CDR3 DNA: TGTGCCAGCAGTCCCAACAGGAACACTGAAGCTTTCTTT.